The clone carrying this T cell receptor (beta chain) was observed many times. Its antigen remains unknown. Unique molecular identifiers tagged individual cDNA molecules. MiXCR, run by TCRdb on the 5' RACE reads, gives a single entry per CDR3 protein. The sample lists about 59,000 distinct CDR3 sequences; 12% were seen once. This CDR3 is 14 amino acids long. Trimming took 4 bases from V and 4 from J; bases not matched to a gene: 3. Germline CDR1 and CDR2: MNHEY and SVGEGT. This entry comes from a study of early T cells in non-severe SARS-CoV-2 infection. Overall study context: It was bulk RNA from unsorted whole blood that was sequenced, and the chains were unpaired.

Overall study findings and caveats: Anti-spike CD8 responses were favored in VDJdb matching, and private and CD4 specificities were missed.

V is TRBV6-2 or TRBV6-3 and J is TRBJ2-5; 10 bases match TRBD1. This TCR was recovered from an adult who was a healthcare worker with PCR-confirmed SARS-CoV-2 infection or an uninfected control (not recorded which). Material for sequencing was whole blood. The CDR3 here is CASSSRQGAETQYF. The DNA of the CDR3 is TGTGCCAGCAGTTCAAGACAGGGGGCAGAGACCCAGTACTTC.